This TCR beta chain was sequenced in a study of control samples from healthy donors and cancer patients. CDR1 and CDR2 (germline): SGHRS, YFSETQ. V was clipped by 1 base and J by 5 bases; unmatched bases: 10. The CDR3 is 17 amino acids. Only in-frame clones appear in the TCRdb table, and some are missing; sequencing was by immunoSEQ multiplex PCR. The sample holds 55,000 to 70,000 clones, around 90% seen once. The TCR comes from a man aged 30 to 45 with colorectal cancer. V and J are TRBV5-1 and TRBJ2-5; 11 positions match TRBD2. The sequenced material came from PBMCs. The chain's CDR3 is CASSLYLAGGQRETQYF. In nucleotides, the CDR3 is TGCGCCAGCAGCTTGTATCTAGCGGGGGGCCAAAGGGAGACCCAGTACTTC.